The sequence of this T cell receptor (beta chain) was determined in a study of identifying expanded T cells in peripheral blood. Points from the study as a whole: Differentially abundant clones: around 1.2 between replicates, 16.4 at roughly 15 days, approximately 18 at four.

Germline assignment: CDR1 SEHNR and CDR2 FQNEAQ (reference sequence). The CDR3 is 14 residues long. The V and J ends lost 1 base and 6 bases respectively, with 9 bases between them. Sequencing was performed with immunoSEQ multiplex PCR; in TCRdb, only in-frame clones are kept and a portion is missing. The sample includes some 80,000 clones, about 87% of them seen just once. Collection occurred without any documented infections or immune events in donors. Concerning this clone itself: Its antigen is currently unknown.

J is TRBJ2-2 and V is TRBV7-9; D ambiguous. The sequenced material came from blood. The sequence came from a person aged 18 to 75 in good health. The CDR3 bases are TGTGCCAGCAGCTTAGATTCCGGATCCGGGGAGCTGTTTTTT. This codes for CASSLDSGSGELFF.